Listed here is a single TCR beta chain. Its antigen is not identified. From the reads, TCRdb called clonotypes with MiXCR, one entry per CDR3 protein. The sample shows roughly 920,000 distinct CDR3 sequences, less than 40% of them seen only once. The CDR3 is 14 amino acids. From germline, CDR1 is SGHVS and CDR2 FNYEAQ. The J segment lost 5 bases and the V segment lost 4 bases, leaving 7 bases of the junction unmatched. This sample is drawn from a study of T cell repertoires in cytomegalovirus infection. Looking at the study overall: An indication of both CMV infection and matching HLA type came from public TCR beta signatures.

The sequences come from cultured CD8+ T cells from PBMCs, collected from culture after CMV antigen stimulation. This rearrangement joins TRBV7-6 to TRBJ2-5, with 7 bases that match TRBD1. The sequence derives from a human donor in good health (CMV status not recorded). Some clones in this sample may be carry-over from other donors' samples. In DNA form, the CDR3 reads TGTGCCAGCAGCTCCACAGGGGCGGTGGAGACCCAGTACTTC. This gives the protein CASSSTGAVETQYF. The full variable domain, in which reference TRBV7-6 and TRBJ2-5 provide the parts outside the CDR3, is GAGVSQSPRYKVTKRGQDVALRCDPISGHVSLYWYRQALGQGPEFLTYFNYEAQQDKSGLPNDRFSAERPEGSISTLTIQRTEQRDSAMYRCASSSTGAVETQYFGPGTRLLVL.